A single sample gave rise to the 20 T cell receptor beta chains below, sequenced in a study of T cell changes during pregnancy in multiple sclerosis. Profiled with immunoSEQ multiplex PCR; TCRdb holds only in-frame clones, not every one. The sample shows approximately 47,000 clones, 70% to 90% of them seen only once. Sample: peripheral blood, taken in the first trimester of pregnancy. The origin of the receptors is a female donor with multiple sclerosis, enrolled in a pregnancy study.

This sequence joins TRBV2 and TRBJ1-1; D gene unclear. V was trimmed by 3 bases and J by 0 bases, leaving 8 bases between them. CDR3 length equals 14 residues. Germline loops: CDR1 SNHLY, CDR2 FYNNEI. The CDR3: CASSEWPVNTEAFF. CDR3 sequence (DNA): TGTGCCAGCAGTGAGTGGCCAGTGAACACTGAAGCTTTCTTT.

This chain links TRBV7-8 with TRBJ1-1; D is possibly TRBD1 (6 bases). The CDR3 contains 14 residues. Trimming removed 2 bases from V and 10 bases from J, with 17 bases in between. Germline V CDR1 and CDR2: SGHVS, FQNEAQ. The CDR3 loop is CASSLRTEGYGAFF. CDR3 sequence (DNA): TGTGCCAGCAGCTTACGGACAGAGGGTTATGGAGCTTTCTTT.

V usage is TRBV5-6 and J usage is TRBJ1-4, with a tentative D call TRBD1 (5 bases). V lost 6 bases and J 4 bases, leaving 25 bases between the germline ends. CDR3 length equals 18 residues. The germline gives CDR1 SGHDT, CDR2 YYEEEE. The CDR3 nucleotides are TGTGCCAGCACCTCAAATGGCCGGGAGGTTGGGGGTAATGAAAAACTGTTTTTT. It specifies CASTSNGREVGGNEKLFF.

The chain's CDR3 is CASSQVVRSNYGYTF. The CDR3 nucleotides are TGCGCCAGCAGCCAAGTTGTAAGGAGTAACTATGGCTACACCTTC. The rearrangement joins TRBV4-3 to TRBJ1-2; D remains unclear. In germline, CDR1 is LGHNA, CDR2 YSLEER. The CDR3 sequence is 15 residues long. V lost 1 base to trimming and J lost 1 base, with 10 bases between them.

The rearrangement links TRBV5-6 to TRBJ2-5; 9 bases are a match to TRBD1. Trimming took 4 bases from V and 4 from J; bases not matched to a gene: 11. The CDR3 contains 16 residues. CDR1 is SGHDT and CDR2 is YYEEEE in the germline V gene. The CDR3 sequence is CASSEAGTGMVETQYF. The CDR3 DNA follows: TGTGCCAGCAGCGAGGCCGGGACAGGGATGGTAGAGACCCAGTACTTC.

The J gene is TRBJ2-1, the V gene TRBV27; D might be TRBD1 (5 bases). The CDR3 loop spans 13 amino acids. Germline V CDR1 and CDR2: MNHEY, SMNVEV (reference sequence). Trimming pared 5 bases from V and 4 bases from J, leaving 9 bases between. Written as DNA, the CDR3 is TGTGCCAGCAGTCCGAACAGGTACAATGAGCAGTTCTTC. This gives the protein CASSPNRYNEQFF.

V usage is TRBV4-1 and J usage is TRBJ1-3, with unresolved D. Germline V gives CDR1 MGHRA, CDR2 YSYEKL. V was trimmed by 4 bases and J by 4 bases, leaving 14 bases between them. The CDR3 is made up of 15 amino acids. As DNA, the CDR3 is TGCGCCAGCAGCCGGCAGTCAAATGCCGGAAACACCATATATTTT. This sequence encodes CASSRQSNAGNTIYF.

The rearrangement uses TRBV27 and TRBJ2-5; 8 positions match TRBD2. Germline V CDR1 and CDR2: MNHEY, SMNVEV (reference sequence). The CDR3 runs to 14 residues. After removal of 3 bases from V and 1 base from J, the junction contained 1 base not matched to a gene. CDR3 sequence reads: CASSLRGAQETQYF. CDR3 DNA: TGTGCCAGCAGTTTGCGGGGGGCCCAAGAGACCCAGTACTTC.

As DNA, the CDR3 is TGTGCCAGCAGTGAAAGCATGGGCCGGCAGCCCCAGCATTTT. This encodes CASSESMGRQPQHF. The V and J genes are TRBV2 and TRBJ1-5; no firm D call. The germline V gene has CDR1 SNHLY and CDR2 FYNNEI. The CDR3 consists of 14 residues. V lost 2 bases, J lost 7 bases, and 12 bases lay in between. Supplemented by reference TRBV2 and TRBJ1-5, the full variable domain reads EPEVTQTPSHQVTQMGQEVILRCVPISNHLYFYWYRQILGQKVEFLVSFYNNEISEKSEIFDDQFSVERPDGSNFTLKIRSTKLEDSAMYFCASSESMGRQPQHFGDGTRLSIL.

The chain is built from TRBV11-3 and TRBJ2-1; TRBD2 might be the D (5 bases). Per the germline V gene, CDR1 is SGHNT and CDR2 is YENEEA. V dropped 2 bases and J dropped 7 bases, with 12 bases sitting between them. CDR3 length equals 14 residues. DNA of the CDR3: TGTGCCAGCAGCTTACGGGAAGGGAGTAATGAGCAGTTCTTC. Translating gives CASSLREGSNEQFF.

This chain connects TRBV10-1 to TRBJ2-5; 8 bases map to TRBD1. V lost 5 bases, J lost 5 bases, and 7 bases stayed unmatched. The germline gives CDR1 WNHNN, CDR2 SYGVQD (reference sequence). The CDR3 has 14 amino acids. CDR3 loop: CASSSTGGFETQYF. CDR3 bases: TGCGCCAGCAGTTCAACAGGGGGTTTCGAGACCCAGTACTTC.

This chain links TRBV28 with TRBJ1-1; D is unclear. The V gene lost 7 bases and the J gene lost 1 base, with 13 bases spanning the gap. The CDR3 runs 14 residues. CDR1 is MDHEN and CDR2 is SYDVKM in the germline V gene. The chain's CDR3 is CASNLGSPNTEAFF. For the CDR3, the DNA is TGTGCCAGCAACTTGGGGAGCCCGAACACTGAAGCTTTCTTT.

CDR3 sequence: CASSPPSPFDTEAFF. The DNA for the CDR3 is TGTGCCAGCAGCCCCCCGTCCCCCTTCGACACTGAAGCTTTCTTT. The chain carries TRBV7-8 and TRBJ1-1; unclear D gene. CDR3 length: 15 residues. Germline loops: CDR1 SGHVS, CDR2 FQNEAQ. Between the trimmed V and J ends, which lost 5 bases and 3 bases, there was a span of 16 bases.

The V call is TRBV5-1, the J call TRBJ2-7; maybe TRBD2 (5 bases). The V gene's germline CDR1 is SGHRS and CDR2 YFSETQ. V lost 1 base, J lost 2 bases, and 13 bases lay in between. The CDR3 is 15 residues long. The CDR3 sequence: CASSLRAGEAYEQYF. CDR3 sequence (DNA): TGCGCCAGCAGCTTGAGGGCGGGCGAGGCCTACGAGCAGTACTTC.

CDR3 amino acids: CASSEGPGRGYGYTF. CDR3 DNA sequence: TGTGCCAGCAGTGAAGGGCCGGGGCGGGGCTATGGCTACACCTTC. The V gene is TRBV2, the J gene TRBJ1-2; D is possibly TRBD1 (5 bases). Germline assignment: CDR1 SNHLY and CDR2 FYNNEI. V lost 1 base and J 4 bases, leaving 13 bases between the germline ends. This CDR3 comprises 15 residues.

This clone came up once. This chain connects TRBV6-4 to TRBJ2-3; a possible D gene is TRBD2 (5 bases). This CDR3 is built from 16 residues. CDR1 and CDR2 (germline): MRHNA, SNTAGT. V lost 0 bases and J 4 bases, leaving 14 bases between the germline ends. CDR3 DNA sequence: TGTGCCAGCAGTGACTCGGCTAGCTCAAGGGCAGATACGCAGTATTTT. Translation gives CASSDSASSRADTQYF.

The chain recombines TRBV2 with TRBJ1-1; no definite D call. V was cut by 4 bases and J by 0 bases, with 12 bases left in between. Germline V gene data show CDR1 as SNHLY and CDR2 as FYNNEI. The CDR3 sequence is 15 residues long. CDR3 sequence reads: CASSALGRMNTEAFF. CDR3 nucleotide sequence: TGTGCCAGCAGTGCCCTAGGCAGAATGAACACTGAAGCTTTCTTT.

The genes are TRBV5-4 and TRBJ2-1; D is unclear. This CDR3 spans 12 amino acids. V lost 3 bases to trimming and J lost 5 bases, with 6 bases between them. Germline CDR1 is SGHNT and CDR2 is YYREEE (reference sequence). CDR3 residues: CASSYIDNEQFF. For the CDR3, the DNA is TGTGCCAGCAGCTACATCGACAATGAGCAGTTCTTC.

The chain links TRBV5-1 to TRBJ2-1; D not certain. The CDR3 contains 12 residues. V shed 1 base and J shed 5 bases, with 4 bases lying between them. Germline V CDR1 and CDR2: SGHRS, YFSETQ. The CDR3 loop is CASSLSHNEQFF. The CDR3 nucleotides read TGCGCCAGCAGCTTGTCTCACAATGAGCAGTTCTTC.

The J gene is TRBJ2-7, the V gene TRBV7-2; the D gene is possibly TRBD1 (6 bases). The CDR3 is 15 residues long. Trimming took 3 bases from V and 1 from J, leaving 13 bases between them. From germline, CDR1 is SGHTA and CDR2 FQGNSA. The DNA of the CDR3 is TGTGCCAGCAGCTTGTCCGGGACAAGATCCTACGAGCAGTACTTC. Its protein product is CASSLSGTRSYEQYF.